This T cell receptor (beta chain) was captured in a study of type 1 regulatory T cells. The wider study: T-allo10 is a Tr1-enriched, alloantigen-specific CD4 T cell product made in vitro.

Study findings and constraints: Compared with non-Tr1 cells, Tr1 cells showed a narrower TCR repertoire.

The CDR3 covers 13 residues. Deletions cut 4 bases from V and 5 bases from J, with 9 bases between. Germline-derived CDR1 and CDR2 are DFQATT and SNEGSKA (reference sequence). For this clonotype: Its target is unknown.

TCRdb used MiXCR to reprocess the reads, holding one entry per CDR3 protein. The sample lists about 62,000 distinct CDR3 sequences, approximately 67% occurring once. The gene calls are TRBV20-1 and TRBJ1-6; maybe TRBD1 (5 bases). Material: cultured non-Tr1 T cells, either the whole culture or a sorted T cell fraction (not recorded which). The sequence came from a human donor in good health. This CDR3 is CSAIGGNNSPLHF. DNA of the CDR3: TGCAGTGCTATTGGGGGGAATAATTCACCCCTCCACTTT.